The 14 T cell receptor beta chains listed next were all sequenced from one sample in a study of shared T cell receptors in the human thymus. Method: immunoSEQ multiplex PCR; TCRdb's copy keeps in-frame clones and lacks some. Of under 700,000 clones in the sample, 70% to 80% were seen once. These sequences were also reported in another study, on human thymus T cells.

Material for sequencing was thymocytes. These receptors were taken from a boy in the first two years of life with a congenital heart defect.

The chain's CDR3 is CAWRIGAGGDEQYF. CDR3 DNA: TGTGCCTGGAGGATTGGGGCGGGGGGAGACGAGCAGTACTTC. V usage is TRBV30 and J usage is TRBJ2-7, with 8 nucleotides matching TRBD2. V lost 3 bases and J lost 5; bases outside the gene matches: 9. From germline, CDR1 is GTSNPN and CDR2 SVGIG (reference sequence). The CDR3 is 14 residues long. Drawing the rest from reference TRBV30 and TRBJ2-7, the complete variable domain is SQTIHQWPATLVQPVGSPLSLECTVEGTSNPNLYWYRQAAGRGLQLLFYSVGIGQISSEVPQNLSASRPQDRQFILSSKKLLLSDSGFYLCAWRIGAGGDEQYFGPGTRLTVT.

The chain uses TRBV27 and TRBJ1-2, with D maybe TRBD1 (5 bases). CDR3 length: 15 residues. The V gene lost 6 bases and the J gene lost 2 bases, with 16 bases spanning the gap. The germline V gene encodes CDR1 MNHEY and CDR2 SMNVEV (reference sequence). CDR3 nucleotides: TGTGCCAGCAGCTTTTTCGGGGGAACCAACTATGGCTACACCTTC. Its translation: CASSFFGGTNYGYTF.

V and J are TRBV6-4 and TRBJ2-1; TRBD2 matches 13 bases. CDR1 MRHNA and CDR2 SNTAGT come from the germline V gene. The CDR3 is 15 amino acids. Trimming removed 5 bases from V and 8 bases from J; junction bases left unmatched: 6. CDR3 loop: CASSPRTSGSDEQFF. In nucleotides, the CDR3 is TGTGCCAGCAGTCCACGGACTAGCGGGAGCGATGAGCAGTTCTTC.

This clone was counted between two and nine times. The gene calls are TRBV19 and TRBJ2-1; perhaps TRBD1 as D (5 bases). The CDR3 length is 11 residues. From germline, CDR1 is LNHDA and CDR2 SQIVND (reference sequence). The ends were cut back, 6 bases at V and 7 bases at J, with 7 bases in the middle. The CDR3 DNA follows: TGTGCCAGTAGCCCAGGGAATGAGCAGTTCTTC. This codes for CASSPGNEQFF.

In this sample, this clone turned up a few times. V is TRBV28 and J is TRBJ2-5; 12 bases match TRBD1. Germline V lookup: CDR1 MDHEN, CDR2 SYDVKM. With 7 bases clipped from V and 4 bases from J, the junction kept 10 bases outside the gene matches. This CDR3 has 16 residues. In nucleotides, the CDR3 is TGTGCCAGCACCCTGTTTAGGGGACAGGGGGCAGAGACCCAGTACTTC. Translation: CASTLFRGQGAETQYF.

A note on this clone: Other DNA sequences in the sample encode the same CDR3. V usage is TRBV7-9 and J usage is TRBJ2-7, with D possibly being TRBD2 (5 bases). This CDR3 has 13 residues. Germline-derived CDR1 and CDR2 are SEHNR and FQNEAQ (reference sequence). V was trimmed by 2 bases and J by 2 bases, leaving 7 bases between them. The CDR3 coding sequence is TGTGCCAGCAGCTTAAGCGGACCCTACGAGCAGTACTTC. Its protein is CASSLSGPYEQYF.

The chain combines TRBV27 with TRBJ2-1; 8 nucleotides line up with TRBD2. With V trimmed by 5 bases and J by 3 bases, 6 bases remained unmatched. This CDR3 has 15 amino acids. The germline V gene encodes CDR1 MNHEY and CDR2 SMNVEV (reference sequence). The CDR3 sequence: CASSPQRGFYNEQFF. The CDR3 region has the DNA TGTGCCAGCAGTCCTCAGCGGGGGTTCTACAATGAGCAGTTCTTC.

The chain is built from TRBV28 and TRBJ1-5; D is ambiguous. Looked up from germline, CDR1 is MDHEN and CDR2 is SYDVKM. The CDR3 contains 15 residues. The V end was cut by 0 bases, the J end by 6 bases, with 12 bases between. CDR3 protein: CASSLWREGCQPQHF. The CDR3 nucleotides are TGTGCCAGCAGTTTATGGAGGGAGGGTTGTCAGCCCCAGCATTTT.

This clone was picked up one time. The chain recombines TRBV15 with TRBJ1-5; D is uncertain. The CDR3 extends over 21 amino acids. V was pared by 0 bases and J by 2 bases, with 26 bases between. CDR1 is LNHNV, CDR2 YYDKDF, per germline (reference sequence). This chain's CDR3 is CATSRDPDTDQAPGCNQPQHF. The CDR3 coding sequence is TGTGCCACCAGCAGAGATCCCGACACGGACCAGGCCCCGGGATGCAATCAGCCCCAGCATTTT.

The CDR3 sequence is CASSLEDSGTDTQYF. CDR3 coding DNA: TGCGCCAGCAGCTTGGAGGATAGCGGCACAGATACGCAGTATTTT. The rearrangement joins TRBV5-1 to TRBJ2-3; a possible D gene is TRBD2 (5 bases). V shed 0 bases and J shed 1 base, with 9 bases lying between them. Germline-derived CDR1 and CDR2 are SGHRS and YFSETQ. The CDR3 covers 15 residues.

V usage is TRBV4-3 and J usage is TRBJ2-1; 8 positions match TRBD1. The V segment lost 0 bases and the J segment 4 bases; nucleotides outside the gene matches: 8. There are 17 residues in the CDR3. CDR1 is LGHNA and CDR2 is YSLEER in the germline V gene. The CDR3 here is CASSQDRQGALYNEQFF. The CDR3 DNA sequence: TGCGCCAGCAGCCAAGATCGCCAGGGGGCCCTTTACAATGAGCAGTTCTTC.

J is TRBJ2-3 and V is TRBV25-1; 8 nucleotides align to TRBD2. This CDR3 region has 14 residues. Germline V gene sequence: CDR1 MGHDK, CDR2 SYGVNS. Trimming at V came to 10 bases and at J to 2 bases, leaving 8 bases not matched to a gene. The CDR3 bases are TGTGCCACCAAAAGCGGGAGTGACACAGATACGCAGTATTTT. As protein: CATKSGSDTDTQYF. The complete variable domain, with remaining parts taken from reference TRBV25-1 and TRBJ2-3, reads EADIYQTPRYLVIGTGKKITLECSQTMGHDKMYWYQQDPGMELHLIHYSYGVNSTEKGDLSSESTVSRIRTEHFPLTLESARPSHTSQYLCATKSGSDTDTQYFGPGTRLTVL.

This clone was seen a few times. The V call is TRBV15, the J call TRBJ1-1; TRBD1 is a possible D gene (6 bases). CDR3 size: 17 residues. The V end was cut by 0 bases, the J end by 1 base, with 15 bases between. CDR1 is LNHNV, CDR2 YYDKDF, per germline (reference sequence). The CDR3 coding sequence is TGTGCCACCAGCAGAGATGCCGAGGACAGAGGGAACACTGAAGCTTTCTTT. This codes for CATSRDAEDRGNTEAFF. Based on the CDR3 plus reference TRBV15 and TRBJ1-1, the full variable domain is DAMVIQNPRYQVTQFGKPVTLSCSQTLNHNVMYWYQQKSSQAPKLLFHYYDKDFNNEADTPDNFQSRRPNTSFCFLDIRSPGLGDTAMYLCATSRDAEDRGNTEAFFGQGTRLTVV.

The CDR3 region has the DNA TGCGCCAGCAGTGGCAGGACAGGGGGCTATGGCTACACCTTC. Translated: CASSGRTGGYGYTF. V gene TRBV10-1 combines with J gene TRBJ1-2; TRBD1 agrees at 10 bases. This CDR3 region has 14 residues. V lost 4 bases, J lost 4 bases, and 3 bases stayed unmatched. Germline CDR1 reads WNHNN; CDR2 reads SYGVQD (reference sequence).